This is a list of T cell receptor beta chains from one sample in a study of molecular identifiers for immune sequencing clone quantification. MiXCR, run by TCRdb on the PCR reads, gives a single entry per CDR3 protein. This repertoire shows around 470,000 distinct CDR3 sequences, about a fifth found once; its top ten account for around 0.84%. The specimen was naive CD8+ T cells from blood, with Jurkat cell RNA spiked in. The receptors stem from a human donor in good health. Some libraries in this study had Jurkat cell RNA spiked in. Both conserved end residues are part of each CDR3. Each record gives: D gene, clone size, J gene, V gene, CDR3 protein, CDR3 DNA. D genes are given only for firm matches. Some rows have no size entry. The others give once, few or many, or a class for an expanded clone.

>NA|many|TRBJ1-1|TRBV20-1
CSASWGVEAFF
TGCAGTGCTAGTTGGGGGGTTGAAGCTTTCTTT
>TRBD1|few|TRBJ2-7|TRBV30
CAWSGQGYEQYF
TGTGCCTGGAGTGGACAGGGGTACGAGCAGTACTTC
>TRBD1|many|TRBJ2-1|TRBV29-1
CSIKAGEGADEQFF
TGCAGCATTAAAGCCGGAGAGGGGGCGGATGAGCAGTTCTTC
>TRBD2|NA|TRBJ2-7|TRBV27
CASSLYSSSGIYEQYF
TGTGCCAGCAGTTTATATTCGTCTAGCGGGATTTACGAGCAGTACTTC
>TRBD2|few|TRBJ2-2|TRBV28
CATAQIPGLAEQSPGGELFF
TGTGCCACGGCCCAGATTCCGGGACTAGCGGAACAATCACCCGGCGGGGAGCTGTTTTTT
>TRBD1|many|TRBJ1-5|TRBV6-2/TRBV6-3
CASSYNQGQHSNQPQHF
TGTGCCAGCAGTTACAATCAGGGACAGCATAGCAATCAGCCCCAGCATTTT
>NA|many|TRBJ2-7|TRBV4-3
CASSQESGFNYEQYF
TGCGCCAGCAGCCAAGAATCGGGGTTTAACTACGAGCAGTACTTC
>TRBD2|few|TRBJ2-5|TRBV7-8
CASSAGGTSGGFLQETQYF
TGTGCCAGCAGCGCAGGAGGAACTAGCGGGGGTTTCTTACAAGAGACCCAGTACTTC
>NA|NA|TRBJ2-4|TRBV2
CASSEGSLTDIAKNIQYF
TGTGCCAGCAGTGAAGGGTCCCTGACAGACATAGCCAAAAACATTCAGTACTTC
>NA|many|TRBJ2-7|TRBV28
CASSRDPPWQYF
TGTGCCAGCAGTCGAGACCCTCCGTGGCAGTACTTC
>NA|many|TRBJ2-7|TRBV19
CASGGSGSAGEQYF
TGTGCCAGCGGGGGTAGTGGGTCGGCTGGGGAGCAGTACTTC
>NA|NA|TRBJ2-1|TRBV6-2/TRBV6-3
CAIAGTSTYNEQFF
TGTGCCATAGCCGGGACCTCGACTTACAATGAGCAGTTCTTC
>TRBD1|few|TRBJ1-4|TRBV9
CASSVAMGTGPSEKLFF
TGTGCCAGCAGCGTAGCTATGGGGACAGGCCCTAGCGAAAAACTGTTTTTT
>TRBD1|few|TRBJ2-5|TRBV13
CASSSHDRENEETQYF
TGTGCCAGCAGCTCCCACGACAGGGAGAATGAAGAGACCCAGTACTTC
>TRBD1|many|TRBJ1-4|TRBV28
CASSSDRSSGKLFF
TGTGCCAGCAGTTCGGACAGGTCGTCTGGAAAACTGTTTTTT
>NA|many|TRBJ1-5|TRBV29-1
CSVAGDDQPQHF
TGCAGCGTTGCCGGGGATGATCAGCCCCAGCATTTT
>TRBD2|NA|TRBJ2-3|TRBV7-9
CASSFSLAGGNTDTKYF
TGTGCCAGCAGCTTCAGTCTAGCGGGAGGAAACACGGATACGAAGTATTTT
>TRBD2|NA|TRBJ2-3|TRBV7-3
CASSTTSGTDTQYF
TGTGCCAGCAGCACAACTAGCGGCACAGATACGCAGTATTTT
>NA|many|TRBJ1-2|TRBV5-8
CASTSTGTQDYGYTF
TGTGCCAGCACCTCTACCGGGACTCAAGACTATGGCTACACCTTC
>NA|NA|TRBJ2-7|TRBV27
CASSLSKTYEQYF
TGTGCCAGCAGTTTGAGCAAGACCTACGAGCAGTACTTC
>NA|few|TRBJ2-3|TRBV30
CAWTGTTSTDTQYF
TGTGCCTGGACAGGGACCACTAGCACAGATACGCAGTATTTT
>NA|many|TRBJ2-7|TRBV19
CASSPGGAYEQYF
TGTGCCAGCAGCCCCGGGGGAGCCTACGAGCAGTACTTC
>NA|NA|TRBJ2-7|TRBV9
CASSASDLPYEQYF
TGTGCCAGCAGCGCCTCTGACTTGCCCTACGAGCAGTACTTC
>TRBD2|NA|TRBJ2-3|TRBV5-6
CASSLLGEGPDTQYF
TGTGCCAGCAGCTTGTTGGGGGAGGGCCCAGATACGCAGTATTTT
>NA|NA|TRBJ1-1|TRBV14
CASSQDSGRGVNTEAFF
TGTGCCAGCAGCCAAGATAGTGGCAGGGGTGTGAACACTGAAGCTTTCTTT
>NA|NA|TRBJ1-2|TRBV19
CASSPGDPNYGYTF
TGTGCCAGTAGTCCGGGGGACCCTAACTATGGCTACACCTTC
>TRBD1|NA|TRBJ1-5|TRBV18
CVSSPPFGQEHSNQPQHF
TGTGTCAGCTCACCCCCATTCGGACAGGAGCATAGCAATCAGCCCCAGCATTTT
>NA|many|TRBJ2-7|TRBV6-6
CASGGEVYEQYF
TGTGCCAGCGGAGGGGAGGTGTACGAGCAGTACTTC
>NA|many|TRBJ2-1|TRBV5-6
CASSLGAGGYNEQFF
TGTGCCAGCAGCTTGGGGGCAGGGGGGTACAATGAGCAGTTCTTC
>NA|NA|TRBJ2-7|TRBV7-9
CASQDSTSYEQYF
TGTGCCAGCCAAGACAGTACCTCCTACGAGCAGTACTTC
>NA|few|TRBJ1-4|TRBV28
CASSLEKGFNEKLFF
TGTGCCAGCAGTTTAGAAAAGGGGTTTAATGAAAAACTGTTTTTT
>NA|few|TRBJ2-2|TRBV2
CASSPDRMESGELFF
TGTGCCAGCAGTCCCGACAGGATGGAGAGCGGGGAGCTGTTTTTT
>TRBD1|NA|TRBJ2-4|TRBV15
CATSRDRGELAKNIQYF
TGTGCCACCAGCAGGGACAGGGGGGAATTAGCCAAAAACATTCAGTACTTC
>NA|many|TRBJ2-3|TRBV9
CASSVAGEADTQYF
TGTGCCAGCAGCGTAGCAGGGGAAGCAGATACGCAGTATTTT
>TRBD1|NA|TRBJ2-7|TRBV19
CASSMGTGLSYEQYF
TGTGCCAGTAGTATGGGGACAGGCTTATCCTACGAGCAGTACTTC
>NA|few|TRBJ1-2|TRBV2
CASSDITGYTF
TGTGCCAGCAGTGACATCACCGGCTACACCTTC